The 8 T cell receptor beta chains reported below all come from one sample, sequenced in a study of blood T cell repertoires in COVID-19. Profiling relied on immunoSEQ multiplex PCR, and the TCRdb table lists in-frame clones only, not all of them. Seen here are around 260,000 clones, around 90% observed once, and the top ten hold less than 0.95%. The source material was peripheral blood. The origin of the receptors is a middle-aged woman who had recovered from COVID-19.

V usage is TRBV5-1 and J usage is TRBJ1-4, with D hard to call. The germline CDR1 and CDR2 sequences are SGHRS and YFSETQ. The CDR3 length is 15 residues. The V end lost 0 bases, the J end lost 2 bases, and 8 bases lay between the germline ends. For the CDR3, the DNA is TGCGCCAGCAGCTTGGGAGGGCCTACTAATGAAAAACTGTTTTTT. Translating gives CASSLGGPTNEKLFF.

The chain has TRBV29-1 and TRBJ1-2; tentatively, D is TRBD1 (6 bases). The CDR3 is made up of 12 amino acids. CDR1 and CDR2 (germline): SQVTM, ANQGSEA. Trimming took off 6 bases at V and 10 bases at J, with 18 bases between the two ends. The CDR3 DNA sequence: TGCAGCGTCGCACTAAACGGACAGTTCTACACCTTC. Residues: CSVALNGQFYTF.

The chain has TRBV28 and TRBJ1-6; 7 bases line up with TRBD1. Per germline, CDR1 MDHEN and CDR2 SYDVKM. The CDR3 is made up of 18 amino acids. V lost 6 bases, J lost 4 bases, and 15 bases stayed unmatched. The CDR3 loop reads CASSPPGTDNTYNSPLHF. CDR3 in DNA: TGTGCCAGCAGCCCCCCCGGGACAGACAATACTTATAATTCACCCCTCCACTTT.

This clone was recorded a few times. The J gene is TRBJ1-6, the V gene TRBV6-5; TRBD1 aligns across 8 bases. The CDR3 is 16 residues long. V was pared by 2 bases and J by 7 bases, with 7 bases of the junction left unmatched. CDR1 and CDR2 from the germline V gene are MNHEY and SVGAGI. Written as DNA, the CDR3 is TGTGCCAGCAGTTACACACAGGGGGAACCCAATTCACCCCTCCACTTT. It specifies CASSYTQGEPNSPLHF.

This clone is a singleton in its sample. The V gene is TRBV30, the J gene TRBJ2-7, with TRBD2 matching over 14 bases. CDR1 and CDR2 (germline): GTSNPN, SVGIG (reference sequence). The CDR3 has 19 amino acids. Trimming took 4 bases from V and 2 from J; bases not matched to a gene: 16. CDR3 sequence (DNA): TGTGCCTGGACCTACCAAGGGACTAGCGGGAGCCTGGCCGCCTACGAGCAGTACTTC. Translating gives CAWTYQGTSGSLAAYEQYF.

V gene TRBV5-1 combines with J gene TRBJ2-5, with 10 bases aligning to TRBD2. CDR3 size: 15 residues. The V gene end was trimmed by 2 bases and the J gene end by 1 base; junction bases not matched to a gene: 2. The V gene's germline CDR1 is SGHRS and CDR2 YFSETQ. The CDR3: CASSLTSGAQETQYF. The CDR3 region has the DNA TGCGCCAGCAGCTTAACTAGCGGGGCCCAAGAGACCCAGTACTTC.

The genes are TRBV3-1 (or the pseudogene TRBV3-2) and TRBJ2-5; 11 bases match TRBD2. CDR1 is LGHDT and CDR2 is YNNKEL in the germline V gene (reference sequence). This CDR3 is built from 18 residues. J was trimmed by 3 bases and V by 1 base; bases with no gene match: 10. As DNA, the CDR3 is TGTGCCAGCAGCCAAGGATTAGCGGGAGGGGGGGGAAAAGAGACCCAGTACTTC. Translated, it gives CASSQGLAGGGGKETQYF.

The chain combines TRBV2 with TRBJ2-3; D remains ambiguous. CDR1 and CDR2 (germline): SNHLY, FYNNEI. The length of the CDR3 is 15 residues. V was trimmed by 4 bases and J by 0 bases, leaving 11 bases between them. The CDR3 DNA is TGTGCCAGCAGTGGGCCAAGTATTAGCACAGATACGCAGTATTTT. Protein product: CASSGPSISTDTQYF.